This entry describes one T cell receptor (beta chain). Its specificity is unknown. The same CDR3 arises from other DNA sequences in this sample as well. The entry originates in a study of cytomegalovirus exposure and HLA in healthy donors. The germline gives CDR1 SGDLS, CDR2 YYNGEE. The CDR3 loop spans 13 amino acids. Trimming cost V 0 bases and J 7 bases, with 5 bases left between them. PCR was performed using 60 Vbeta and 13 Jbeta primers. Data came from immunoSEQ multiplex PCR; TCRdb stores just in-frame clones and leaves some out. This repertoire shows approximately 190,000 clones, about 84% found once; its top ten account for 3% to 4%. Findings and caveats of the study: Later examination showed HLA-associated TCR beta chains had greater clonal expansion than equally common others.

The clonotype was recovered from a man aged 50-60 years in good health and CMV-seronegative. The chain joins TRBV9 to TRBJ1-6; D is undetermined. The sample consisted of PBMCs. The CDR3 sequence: CASSVGRNSPLHF. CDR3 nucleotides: TGTGCCAGCAGCGTAGGTCGGAATTCACCCCTCCACTTT.